These T cell receptor beta chains were read from a single sample in a study of cytomegalovirus exposure and HLA in healthy donors. Method: immunoSEQ multiplex PCR; TCRdb's copy keeps in-frame clones and lacks some. The sample table includes some 80,000 clones. Material: PBMCs. These receptors came from a man aged 50-60 years in good health and CMV-seropositive. Each CDR3 is given with its conserved first and last residue. A D gene is named only where the DNA matches it firmly.

V: TRBV19
D: -
J: TRBJ1-5
CDR3: CASSIGTVRQPQHF
DNA: TGTGCCAGTAGTATAGGGACAGTACGGCAGCCCCAGCATTTT

V: TRBV4-1
D: -
J: TRBJ1-2
CDR3: CASSPPLEANYGYTF
DNA: TGCGCCAGCAGCCCCCCCCTAGAGGCTAACTATGGCTACACCTTC

V: TRBV30
D: -
J: TRBJ1-4
CDR3: CAWSVSGEKLFF
DNA: TGTGCCTGGAGTGTATCCGGGGAAAAACTGTTTTTT

V: TRBV19
D: -
J: TRBJ1-5
CDR3: CASSMERAGALQPQHF
DNA: TGTGCCAGTAGTATGGAAAGGGCAGGGGCCCTTCAGCCCCAGCATTTT

V: TRBV9
D: -
J: TRBJ1-4
CDR3: CASSLGHGESNEKLFF
DNA: TGTGCCAGCAGCTTGGGCCACGGGGAGTCTAATGAAAAACTGTTTTTT

V: TRBV28
D: TRBD1
J: TRBJ1-2
CDR3: CASSRDRGISGYTF
DNA: TGTGCCAGCAGCCGGGACAGGGGAATTTCTGGCTACACCTTC

V: TRBV2
D: -
J: TRBJ2-1
CDR3: CASRQWAVDNEQFF
DNA: TGTGCCAGCAGGCAGTGGGCAGTAGACAATGAGCAGTTCTTC

V: TRBV5-4
D: TRBD1
J: TRBJ1-2
CDR3: CASSATGSDYGYTF
DNA: TGTGCCAGCAGCGCGACAGGGTCGGACTATGGCTACACCTTC

V: TRBV19
D: -
J: TRBJ2-1
CDR3: CASSIGGIEQFF
DNA: TGTGCCAGTAGTATCGGCGGGATTGAGCAGTTCTTC

V: TRBV2
D: -
J: TRBJ1-2
CDR3: CASSVSGYGYTF
DNA: TGTGCCAGCAGTGTATCGGGCTATGGCTACACCTTC

V: TRBV6-1
D: TRBD1
J: TRBJ1-2
CDR3: CASSGPDSTGDNYGYTF
DNA: TGTGCCAGCAGTGGTCCCGATTCTACAGGGGATAACTATGGCTACACCTTC

V: TRBV5-1
D: TRBD1
J: TRBJ1-1
CDR3: CASSSGQGNWNTEAFF
DNA: TGCGCCAGCAGCTCGGGACAGGGGAATTGGAACACTGAAGCTTTCTTT

V: TRBV9
D: TRBD1
J: TRBJ2-2
CDR3: CASSVVEGTGGIGELFF
DNA: TGTGCCAGCAGCGTAGTGGAGGGGACAGGGGGAATCGGGGAGCTGTTTTTT

V: TRBV2
D: -
J: TRBJ1-1
CDR3: CAILQGNTEAFF
DNA: TGTGCCATCCTACAGGGGAACACTGAAGCTTTCTTT

V: TRBV7-9
D: TRBD1
J: TRBJ1-6
CDR3: CASSRDRASSPLHF
DNA: TGTGCCAGCAGCCGGGACAGGGCGAGTTCACCCCTCCACTTT